Included here is one TCR beta chain sequence, with context. Its antigen is unidentified. The entry originates in a study of T cells after yellow fever vaccination. Study outcomes and limitations: In FACS-sorted repertoires, abundant clonotypes from the bulk population could appear as contaminants. In post-booster samples, most primary-vaccination clones reappeared (roughly 96% CD4, about 91% CD8). The secondary T-cell response peaked on day 5, not day 15, but was weaker.

Trimming took off 5 bases at V and 7 bases at J, with 12 bases between the two ends. The CDR3 contains 13 residues. Germline V CDR1 and CDR2: SGHTA, FQGNSA. The authors made TCR cDNA by 5'RACE template switching, adding a universal primer site and UMIs. MiXCR, run by TCRdb on the 5' RACE reads, gives a single entry per CDR3 protein. The table has about 580,000 distinct CDR3 sequences, around a sixth seen once. The specimen comprised PBMCs, sampled 5 to 6 days after the first yellow fever vaccination. This rearrangement joins TRBV7-2 to TRBJ2-4; perhaps TRBD1 as D (6 bases). The clonotype was recovered from a man younger than 35 who received the YFV17D yellow fever vaccine. The CDR3, as DNA: TGTGCCAGCAGCATAAACAGGGATAACATTCAGTACTTC. Residues: CASSINRDNIQYF.